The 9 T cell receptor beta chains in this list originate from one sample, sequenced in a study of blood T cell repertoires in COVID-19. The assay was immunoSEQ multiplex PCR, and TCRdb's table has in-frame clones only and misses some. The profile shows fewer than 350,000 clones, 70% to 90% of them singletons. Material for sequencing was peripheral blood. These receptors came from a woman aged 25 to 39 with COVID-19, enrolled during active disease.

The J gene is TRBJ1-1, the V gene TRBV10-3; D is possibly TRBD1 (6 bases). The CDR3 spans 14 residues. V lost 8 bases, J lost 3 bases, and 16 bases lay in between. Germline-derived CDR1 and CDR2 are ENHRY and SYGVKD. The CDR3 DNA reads TGTGCCATCCGGGCCAGGGGCCTTTACACTGAAGCTTTCTTT. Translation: CAIRARGLYTEAFF.

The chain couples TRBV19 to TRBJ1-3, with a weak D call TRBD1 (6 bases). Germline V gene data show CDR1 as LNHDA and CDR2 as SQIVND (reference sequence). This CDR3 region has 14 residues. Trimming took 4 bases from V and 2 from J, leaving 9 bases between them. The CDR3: CASSTGAAGNTIYF. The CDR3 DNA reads TGTGCCAGTAGTACAGGGGCGGCTGGAAACACCATATATTTT.

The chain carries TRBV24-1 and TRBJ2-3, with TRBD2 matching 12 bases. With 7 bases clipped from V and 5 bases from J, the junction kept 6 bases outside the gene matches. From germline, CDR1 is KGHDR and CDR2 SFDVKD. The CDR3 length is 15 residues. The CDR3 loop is CATRGLAGKGDTQYF. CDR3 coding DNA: TGTGCCACCAGAGGACTAGCGGGGAAGGGAGATACGCAGTATTTT.

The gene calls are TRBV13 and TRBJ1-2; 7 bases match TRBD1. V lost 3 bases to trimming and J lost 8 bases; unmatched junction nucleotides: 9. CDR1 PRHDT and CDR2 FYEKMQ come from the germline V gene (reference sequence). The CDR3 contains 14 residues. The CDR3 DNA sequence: TGTGCCAGCAGCTTGAGGGACAGCGCTATGGGCTACACCTTC. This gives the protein CASSLRDSAMGYTF.

The CDR3 protein is CASSMLLDNSPLHF. In DNA form, the CDR3 reads TGTGCCAGTAGTATGCTTCTAGATAATTCACCCCTCCACTTT. The chain joins TRBV19 to TRBJ1-6; D gene unclear. Trimming left V 3 bases short and J 5 bases short, with 8 bases between. The CDR3 runs to 14 residues. The germline gives CDR1 LNHDA, CDR2 SQIVND (reference sequence).

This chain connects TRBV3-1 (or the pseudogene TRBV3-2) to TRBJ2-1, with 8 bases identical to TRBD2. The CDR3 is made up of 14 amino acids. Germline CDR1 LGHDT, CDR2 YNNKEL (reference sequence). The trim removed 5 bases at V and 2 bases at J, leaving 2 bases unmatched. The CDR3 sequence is CASSGRGAYNEQFF. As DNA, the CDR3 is TGTGCCAGCAGCGGGCGGGGGGCCTACAATGAGCAGTTCTTC.

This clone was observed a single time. The CDR3 loop reads CASTSHHGGMNTEAFF. CDR3 nucleotides: TGTGCCAGCACCTCACACCATGGGGGCATGAACACTGAAGCTTTCTTT. The chain links TRBV5-6 to TRBJ1-1; D is possibly TRBD1 (6 bases). CDR3 length: 16 residues. The germline gives CDR1 SGHDT, CDR2 YYEEEE. V shed 6 bases and J shed 0 bases, with 18 bases lying between them. Full variable domain (outside the CDR3, taken from reference TRBV5-6 and TRBJ1-1): DAGVTQSPTHLIKTRGQQVTLRCSPKSGHDTVSWYQQALGQGPQFIFQYYEEEERQRGNFPDRFSGHQFPNYSSELNVNALLLGDSALYLCASTSHHGGMNTEAFFGQGTRLTVV.

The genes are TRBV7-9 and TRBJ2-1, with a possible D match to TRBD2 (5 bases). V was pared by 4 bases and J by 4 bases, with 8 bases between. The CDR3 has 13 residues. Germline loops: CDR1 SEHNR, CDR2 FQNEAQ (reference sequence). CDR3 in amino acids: CASSSGLYNEQFF. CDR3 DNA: TGTGCCAGCAGCTCCGGACTGTACAATGAGCAGTTCTTC.

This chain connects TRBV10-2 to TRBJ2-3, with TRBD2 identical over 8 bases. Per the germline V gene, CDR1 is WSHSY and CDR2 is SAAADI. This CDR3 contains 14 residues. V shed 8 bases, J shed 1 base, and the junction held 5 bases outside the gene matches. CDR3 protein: CASSSGGGTDTQYF. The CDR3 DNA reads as TGCGCCAGCTCAAGCGGGGGAGGCACAGATACGCAGTATTTT.